The T cell receptor beta chain under discussion was sequenced for a study of control samples from healthy donors and cancer patients. TCRdb's table, derived via immunoSEQ multiplex PCR, lists solely in-frame clones and lacks some. The data hold 150,000 to 180,000 clones, with over 85% observed a single time. The CDR3 has 13 residues. V was shortened by 2 bases and J by 8 bases, with 10 bases between the two germline ends. The V gene's germline CDR1 is ENHRY and CDR2 SYGVKD. The TCR comes from a man aged 45 to 65 in good health. Sequencing was performed on blood. The rearrangement joins TRBV10-3 to TRBJ1-5; no firm D call. The CDR3 loop reads CAISELGGEPQHF. CDR3 bases: TGTGCCATCAGTGAGCTAGGTGGGGAGCCCCAGCATTTT.